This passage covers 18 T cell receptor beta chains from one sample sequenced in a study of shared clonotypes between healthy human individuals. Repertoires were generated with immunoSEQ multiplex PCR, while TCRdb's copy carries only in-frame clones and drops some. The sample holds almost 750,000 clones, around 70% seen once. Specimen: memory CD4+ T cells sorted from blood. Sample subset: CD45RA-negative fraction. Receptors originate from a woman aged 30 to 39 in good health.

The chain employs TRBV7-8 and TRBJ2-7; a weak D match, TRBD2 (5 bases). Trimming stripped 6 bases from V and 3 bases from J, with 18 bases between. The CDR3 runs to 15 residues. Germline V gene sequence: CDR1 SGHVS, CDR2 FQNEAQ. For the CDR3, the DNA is TGTGCCAGCAGTTTGTTTTCCGGGGTACACTACGAGCAGTACTTC. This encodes CASSLFSGVHYEQYF. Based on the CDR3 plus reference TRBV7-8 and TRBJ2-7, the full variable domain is GAGVSQSPRYKVAKRGQDVALRCDPISGHVSLFWYQQALGQGPEFLTYFQNEAQLDKSGLPSDRFFAERPEGSVSTLKIQRTQQEDSAVYLCASSLFSGVHYEQYFGPGTRLTVT.

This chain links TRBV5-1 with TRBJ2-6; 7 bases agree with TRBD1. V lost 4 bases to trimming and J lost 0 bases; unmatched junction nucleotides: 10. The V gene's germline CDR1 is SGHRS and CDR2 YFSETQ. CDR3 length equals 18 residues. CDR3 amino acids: CASSPGQRTDSGANVLTF. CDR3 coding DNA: TGCGCCAGCAGCCCGGGACAGCGGACCGACTCTGGGGCCAACGTCCTGACTTTC.

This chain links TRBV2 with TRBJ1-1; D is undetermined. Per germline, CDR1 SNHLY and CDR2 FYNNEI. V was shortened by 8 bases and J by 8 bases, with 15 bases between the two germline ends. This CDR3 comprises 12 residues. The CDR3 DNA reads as TGTGCCAGCGTGGAGGCCGGACGGGAAGCTTTCTTT. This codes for CASVEAGREAFF. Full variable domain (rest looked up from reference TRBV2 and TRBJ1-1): EPEVTQTPSHQVTQMGQEVILRCVPISNHLYFYWYRQILGQKVEFLVSFYNNEISEKSEIFDDQFSVERPDGSNFTLKIRSTKLEDSAMYFCASVEAGREAFFGQGTRLTVV.

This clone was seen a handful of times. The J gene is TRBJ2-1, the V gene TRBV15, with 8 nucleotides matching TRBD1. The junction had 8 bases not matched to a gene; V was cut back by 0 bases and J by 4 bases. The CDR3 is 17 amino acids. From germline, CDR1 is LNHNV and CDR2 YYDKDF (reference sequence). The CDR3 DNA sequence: TGTGCCACCAGCAGAGACAGGGGGCTCCGCCCGTACAATGAGCAGTTCTTC. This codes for CATSRDRGLRPYNEQFF.

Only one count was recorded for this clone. The CDR3: CASSRTAPSYEQYF. The CDR3, as DNA: TGCGCCAGCAGTCGGACGGCGCCCTCCTACGAGCAGTACTTC. The V and J genes are TRBV10-2 and TRBJ2-7; D gene ambiguous. The CDR3 is 14 residues long. The ends were cut back, 5 bases at V and 0 bases at J, with 11 bases in the middle. Germline values: CDR1 WSHSY, CDR2 SAAADI.

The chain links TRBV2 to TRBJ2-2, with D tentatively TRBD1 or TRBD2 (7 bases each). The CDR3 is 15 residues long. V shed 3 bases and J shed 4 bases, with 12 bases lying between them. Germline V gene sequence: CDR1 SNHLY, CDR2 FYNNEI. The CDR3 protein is CASSEVRGGTGELFF. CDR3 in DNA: TGTGCCAGCAGTGAGGTCAGGGGGGGCACCGGGGAGCTGTTTTTT.

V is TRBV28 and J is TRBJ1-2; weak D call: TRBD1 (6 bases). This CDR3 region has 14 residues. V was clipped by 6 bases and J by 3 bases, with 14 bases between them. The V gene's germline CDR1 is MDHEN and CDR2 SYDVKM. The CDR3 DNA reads TGTGCCAGCAGCGGGACAAGGGGGTACTATGGCTACACCTTC. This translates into CASSGTRGYYGYTF.

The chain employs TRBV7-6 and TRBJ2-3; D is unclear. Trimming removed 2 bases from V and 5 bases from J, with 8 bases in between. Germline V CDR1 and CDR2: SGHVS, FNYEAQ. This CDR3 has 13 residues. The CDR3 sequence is CASSLSPGDTQYF. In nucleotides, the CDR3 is TGTGCCAGCAGCTTAAGTCCAGGAGATACGCAGTATTTT.

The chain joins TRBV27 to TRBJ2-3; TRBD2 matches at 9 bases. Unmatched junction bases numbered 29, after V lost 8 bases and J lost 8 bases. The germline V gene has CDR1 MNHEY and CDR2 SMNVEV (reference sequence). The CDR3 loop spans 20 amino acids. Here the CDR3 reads CASAERSRGLGLARLGTQYF. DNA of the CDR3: TGTGCCAGCGCTGAGAGGTCCAGGGGATTGGGACTAGCACGCCTGGGTACGCAGTATTTT.

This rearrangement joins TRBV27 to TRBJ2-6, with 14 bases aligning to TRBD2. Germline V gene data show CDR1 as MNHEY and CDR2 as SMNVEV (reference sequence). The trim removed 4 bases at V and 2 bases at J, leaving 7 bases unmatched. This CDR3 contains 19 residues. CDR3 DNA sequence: TGTGCCAGCAGTTCCCGACTAGCGGGAGGGTTCACTGGGGCCAACGTCCTGACTTTC. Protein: CASSSRLAGGFTGANVLTF.

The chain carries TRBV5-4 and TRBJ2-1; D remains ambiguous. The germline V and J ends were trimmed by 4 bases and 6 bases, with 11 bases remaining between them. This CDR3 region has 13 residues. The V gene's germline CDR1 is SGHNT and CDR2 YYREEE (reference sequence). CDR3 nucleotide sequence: TGTGCCAGCAGCCGCGGAGCGATCAATGAGCAGTTCTTC. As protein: CASSRGAINEQFF.

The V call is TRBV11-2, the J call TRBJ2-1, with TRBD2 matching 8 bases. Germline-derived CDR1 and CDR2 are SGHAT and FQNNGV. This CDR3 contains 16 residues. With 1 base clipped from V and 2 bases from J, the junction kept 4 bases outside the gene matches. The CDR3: CASSLAGRAPYNEQFF. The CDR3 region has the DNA TGTGCCAGCAGCTTAGCCGGGAGGGCCCCCTACAATGAGCAGTTCTTC.

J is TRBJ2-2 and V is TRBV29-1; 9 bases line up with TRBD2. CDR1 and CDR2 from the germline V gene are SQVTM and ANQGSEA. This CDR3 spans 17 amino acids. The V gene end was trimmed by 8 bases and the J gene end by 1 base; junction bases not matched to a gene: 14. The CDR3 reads CSFSSPRLAENTGELFF. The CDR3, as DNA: TGCAGCTTTTCTTCACCCCGACTAGCGGAGAACACCGGGGAGCTGTTTTTT.

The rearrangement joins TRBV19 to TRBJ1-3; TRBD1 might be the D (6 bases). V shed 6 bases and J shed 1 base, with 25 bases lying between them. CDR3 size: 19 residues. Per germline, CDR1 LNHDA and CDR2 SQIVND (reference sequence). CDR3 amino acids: CASSLYRDTRLLSGNTIYF. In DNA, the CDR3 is TGTGCCAGTAGCCTTTACCGGGACACTCGGCTGTTGTCTGGAAACACCATATATTTT.

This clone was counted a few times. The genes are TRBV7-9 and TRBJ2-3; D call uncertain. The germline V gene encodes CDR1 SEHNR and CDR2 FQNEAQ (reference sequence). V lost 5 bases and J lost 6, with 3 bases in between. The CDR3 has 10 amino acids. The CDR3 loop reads CASSGDTQYF. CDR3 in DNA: TGTGCCAGCAGCGGGGATACGCAGTATTTT.

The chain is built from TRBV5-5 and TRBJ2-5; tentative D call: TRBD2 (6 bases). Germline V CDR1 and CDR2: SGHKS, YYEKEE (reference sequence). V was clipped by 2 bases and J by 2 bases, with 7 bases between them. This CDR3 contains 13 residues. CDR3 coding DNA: TGTGCCAGCAGCTTTGGGGGGCAAGAGACCCAGTACTTC. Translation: CASSFGGQETQYF.

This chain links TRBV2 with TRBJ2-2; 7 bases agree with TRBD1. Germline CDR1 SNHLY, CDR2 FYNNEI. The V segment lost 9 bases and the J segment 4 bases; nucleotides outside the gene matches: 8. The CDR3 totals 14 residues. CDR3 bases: TGTGCCAGTGGAGAGGACAGGAGCACCGGGGAGCTGTTTTTT. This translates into CASGEDRSTGELFF.

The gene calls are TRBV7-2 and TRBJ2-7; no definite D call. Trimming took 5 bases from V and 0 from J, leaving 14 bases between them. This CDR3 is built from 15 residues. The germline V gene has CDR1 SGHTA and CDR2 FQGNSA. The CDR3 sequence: CASSPSPASSYEQYF. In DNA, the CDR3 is TGTGCCAGCAGCCCCAGTCCAGCAAGCTCCTACGAGCAGTACTTC.